This T cell receptor beta chain was captured in a study of cytomegalovirus exposure and HLA in healthy donors. The wider study: Of approximately 400 genotyped donors, roughly 86% clustered with self-reported Caucasian donors.

Regarding this clone: No antigen is known for it.

Losses at the gene ends were 5 bases for V and 6 bases for J; bases not matched to a gene: 10. CDR1 is LNHNV, CDR2 YYDKDF, per germline (reference sequence). The CDR3 runs to 15 residues. Study-level points and caveats: Usually a TCR sequence was rare, but some public TCRs were found in many donors. Further analysis, carried out later, found HLA-associated TCR beta chains more clonally expanded than equally common other chains. In a later analysis, most CMV-associated TCR beta chains appeared HLA-restricted.

This PCR relied on a set of 60 Vbeta primers and 13 Jbeta primers. Generated by immunoSEQ multiplex PCR, the TCRdb table keeps only in-frame clones and is missing some. The sample lists some 110,000 clones; roughly 15% were seen once. This receptor was obtained from a female donor in good health and CMV-seronegative. The rearrangement links TRBV15 to TRBJ1-1; 9 bases are shared with TRBD1. The specimen sequenced was PBMCs. CDR3 protein: CATSDRRQGGSEAFF. The DNA for the CDR3 is TGTGCCACCAGCGACCGCCGACAGGGGGGTTCTGAAGCTTTCTTT.